The clone carrying this T cell receptor beta chain was observed a single time. Its antigen is unknown. The CDR3 has 15 residues. Germline lookup yields CDR1 SGDLS and CDR2 YYNGEE. Unmatched junction bases numbered 8, after V lost 3 bases and J lost 5 bases. The repertoire was sequenced with immunoSEQ multiplex PCR; TCRdb's copy has only in-frame clones and lacks some. The table has several thousand clones, around 91% seen once. These data belong to a study of graft-versus-host responses after intestinal transplantation. Overall study context: Multivisceral, liver-intestinal, or isolated intestinal transplants were performed in recipients. Study observations and caveats: Circulating GvH clone levels at their peak were associated with HvG declines (early post-transplant). GvH clones were identified in recipient marrow, with some first appearing in ileum or blood.

The TCR comes from a human patient who received an intestinal transplant, so some T cells may come from the graft donor. The sequences come from PBMCs, collected 83 days after transplant. The V gene is TRBV9, the J gene TRBJ2-5, with TRBD1 identical over 9 bases. The CDR3 sequence is CASSDGTGIGETQYF. In nucleotides, the CDR3 is TGTGCCAGCAGCGACGGGACAGGGATCGGCGAGACCCAGTACTTC. The full variable domain, in which reference TRBV9 and TRBJ2-5 provide the parts outside the CDR3, is DSGVTQTPKHLITATGQRVTLRCSPRSGDLSVYWYQQSLDQGLQFLIQYYNGEERAKGNILERFSAQQFPDLHSELNLSSLELGDSALYFCASSDGTGIGETQYFGPGTRLLVL.